This T cell receptor beta chain was retrieved from a study of OX40 agonist ivuxolimab in advanced cancers. Across the whole study: Two patients with cutaneous melanoma and one with hepatocellular carcinoma, three in total, showed partial responses.

Concerning this clone: Its antigen remains unknown.

Study-wide results and limits: Dosing at 0.1 to 3.0 mg/kg was accompanied by clonal expansion of CD4+ and CD8+ blood T cells by week 6.

Anyone with autoimmune disease history or systemic immunosuppression was excluded. This table comes from immunoSEQ multiplex PCR, and its TCRdb copy is limited to in-frame clones, with some not included. The data hold roughly 28,000 clones, with less than 80% observed a single time. Trimming pared 0 bases from V and 0 bases from J, leaving 14 bases between. The CDR3 runs 17 residues. Germline V lookup: CDR1 SGHNT, CDR2 YYREEE (reference sequence). Here the sequenced sample was CD4+ or CD8+ T cells sorted from blood, taken in a trial of the OX40 agonist ivuxolimab. The receptor was isolated from an adult with an advanced solid tumor such as melanoma, head and neck, liver or kidney cancer. The genes are TRBV5-4 and TRBJ2-3, with D possibly being TRBD1 (6 bases). The CDR3 sequence: CASSLVGAASSTDTQYF. CDR3 DNA: TGTGCCAGCAGCTTGGTGGGGGCGGCCTCGAGCACAGATACGCAGTATTTT.